A selection of T cell receptor beta chains follows, all from one sample in a study of T cell changes during pregnancy in multiple sclerosis. The method was immunoSEQ multiplex PCR; TCRdb's version includes in-frame clones alone and lacks a portion of them. The table has some 42,000 clones, under 95% seen once; the top ten hold 0.6% to 0.75%. The sample was CD4+ T cells from peripheral blood mononuclear cells, taken in the third trimester of pregnancy. The receptors shown here come from a female donor with multiple sclerosis, enrolled in a pregnancy study. CDR3s include the opening cysteine and the closing phenylalanine or tryptophan. Fields, in order: D gene, V gene, J gene, CDR3 length, clone size, CDR3 protein, CDR3 DNA. A D gene is named only where the DNA matches it firmly. Clone size is given for some rows only: seen once, a few or many times, or a class if the clone is expanded.

TRBD2	TRBV14	TRBJ2-3	19	NA	CASSHPVGLAGASTDTQYF	TGTGCCAGCAGCCATCCCGTGGGACTAGCGGGAGCTAGCACAGATACGCAGTATTTT
NA	TRBV20-1	TRBJ1-1	11	NA	CSASPRERAFF	TGCAGTGCATCTCCACGCGAGCGAGCTTTCTTT
TRBD1	TRBV18	TRBJ2-5	15	NA	CASSPTTGLGETQYF	TGTGCCAGCTCACCAACGACAGGGTTAGGGGAGACCCAGTACTTC
NA	TRBV29-1	TRBJ1-1	12	NA	CSVRLGSTEAFF	TGCAGCGTTAGATTGGGGAGCACTGAAGCTTTCTTT
NA	TRBV6-5	TRBJ1-6	12	NA	CASSLDRRTLHF	TGTGCCAGCAGTCTAGACAGGCGCACCCTCCACTTT
NA	TRBV5-1	TRBJ2-7	14	NA	CASSLLQVSYEQYF	TGCGCCAGCAGCTTGTTACAGGTATCCTACGAGCAGTACTTC
NA	TRBV9	TRBJ1-2	14	NA	CASSVQEGRYGYTF	TGTGCCAGCAGCGTACAGGAGGGACGCTATGGCTACACCTTC
NA	TRBV30	TRBJ1-5	14	few	CAWSVRGLNQPQHF	TGTGCCTGGAGTGTAAGGGGATTGAATCAGCCCCAGCATTTT
TRBD2	TRBV19	TRBJ2-3	15	NA	CASSIDSGNLDTQYF	TGTGCCAGTAGTATTGATAGCGGGAATTTAGATACGCAGTATTTT
NA	TRBV2	TRBJ2-2	14	NA	CASRGGANTGELFF	TGTGCCAGCAGAGGGGGGGCGAACACCGGGGAGCTGTTTTTT
NA	TRBV6-5	TRBJ2-4	15	once	CASSSLLATKNIQYF	TGTGCCAGCAGTTCCCTGCTAGCGACCAAAAACATTCAGTACTTC
TRBD2	TRBV4-2	TRBJ2-3	17	NA	CASSQDSTAGVTDTQYF	TGTGCCAGCAGCCAAGATAGTACAGCGGGAGTGACAGATACGCAGTATTTT
TRBD2	TRBV9	TRBJ2-5	14	NA	CASSPRGSGGTQYF	TGTGCCAGCAGCCCAAGAGGTAGCGGGGGGACCCAGTACTTC
TRBD1	TRBV5-1	TRBJ1-2	17	NA	CASSLGPSQGGGYGYTF	TGCGCCAGCAGCTTGGGCCCTAGTCAGGGGGGCGGCTATGGCTACACCTTC
NA	TRBV18	TRBJ1-1	13	NA	CASSPGLNTEAFF	TGTGCCAGCTCACCAGGCCTGAACACTGAAGCTTTCTTT
NA	TRBV5-1	TRBJ1-4	15	once	CASSLEGGWSEKLFF	TGCGCCAGCAGCTTGGAAGGGGGTTGGAGTGAAAAACTGTTTTTT
TRBD1	TRBV5-1	TRBJ1-4	14	NA	CASSSQGGNEKLFF	TGCGCCAGCAGCTCCCAGGGGGGAAATGAAAAACTGTTTTTT
TRBD2	TRBV2	TRBJ2-2	16	NA	CASSERAGEPTGELFF	TGTGCCAGCAGTGAGAGAGCGGGGGAGCCGACCGGGGAGCTGTTTTTT
NA	TRBV5-1	TRBJ2-3	13	NA	CASSLVGADTQYF	TGCGCCAGCAGCTTGGTAGGGGCCGATACGCAGTATTTT
NA	TRBV5-4	TRBJ2-1	15	NA	CASSLGTDPIYEQFF	TGTGCCAGCAGCCTCGGGACTGACCCTATTTATGAGCAGTTCTTC
NA	TRBV14	TRBJ1-4	14	NA	CASSHGGIGEKLFF	TGTGCCAGCAGCCACGGGGGGATCGGTGAAAAACTGTTTTTT
NA	TRBV9	TRBJ1-1	14	NA	CASSALTGNTEAFF	TGTGCCAGCAGCGCGCTAACAGGGAACACTGAAGCTTTCTTT
TRBD2	TRBV7-6	TRBJ2-1	16	NA	CASSYLAGTTYNEQFF	TGTGCCAGCAGCTATCTAGCGGGGACTACATACAATGAGCAGTTCTTC
NA	TRBV7-6	TRBJ2-2	14	NA	CASSSSGVSGELFF	TGTGCCAGCAGCTCATCCGGGGTTTCCGGGGAGCTGTTTTTT
NA	TRBV5-6	TRBJ2-6	18	once	CASSLPRQGLAGANVLTF	TGTGCCAGCAGTCTCCCGAGACAGGGACTAGCTGGGGCCAACGTCCTGACTTTC
TRBD1	TRBV28	TRBJ2-2	15	NA	CASSIGGRNTGELFF	TGTGCCAGCAGTATAGGGGGCCGCAACACCGGGGAGCTGTTTTTT
TRBD2	TRBV29-1	TRBJ2-7	12	NA	CSGRGSAYEQYF	TGCAGTGGACGCGGGAGTGCCTACGAGCAGTACTTC
NA	TRBV29-1	TRBJ2-1	14	NA	CSVARGVAYNEQFF	TGCAGCGTCGCTAGGGGCGTAGCCTACAATGAGCAGTTCTTC
NA	TRBV6-5	TRBJ1-5	14	NA	CATKRDYSNQPQHF	TGTGCCACCAAACGGGATTATAGCAATCAGCCCCAGCATTTT
NA	TRBV6-4	TRBJ2-1	13	NA	CASSGGGKGEQFF	TGTGCCAGCAGTGGGGGCGGTAAGGGTGAGCAGTTCTTC
NA	TRBV7-2	TRBJ1-2	14	NA	CASTITRKIYGYTF	TGTGCCAGCACCATAACCAGGAAGATCTATGGCTACACCTTC
TRBD2	TRBV27	TRBJ2-3	16	NA	CASSLLAGGTSDTQYF	TGTGCCAGCAGTCTATTAGCGGGAGGGACGTCAGATACGCAGTATTTT
TRBD1	TRBV18	TRBJ2-2	14	NA	CASSPGQGSGELFF	TGTGCCAGCTCACCGGGACAGGGGTCCGGGGAGCTGTTTTTT
TRBD1	TRBV5-4	TRBJ1-1	14	once	CASSLDRGLAEAFF	TGTGCCAGCAGCCTCGACAGGGGGCTGGCTGAAGCTTTCTTT
TRBD1	TRBV4-1	TRBJ1-1	15	NA	CASSLRDRMNTEAFF	TGCGCCAGCAGCCTGAGGGACAGAATGAACACTGAAGCTTTCTTT
TRBD2	TRBV29-1	TRBJ2-7	16	NA	CSARGWTSGSSYEQYF	TGCAGCGCCCGGGGCTGGACTAGCGGGAGTTCCTACGAGCAGTACTTC
NA	TRBV9	TRBJ2-7	15	NA	CASSVEADPLDEQYF	TGTGCCAGCAGCGTAGAAGCGGACCCCCTAGACGAGCAGTACTTC
NA	TRBV7-9	TRBJ1-4	17	NA	CASSPGRGAATNEKLFF	TGTGCCAGCTCCCCAGGGCGGGGGGCTGCAACTAATGAAAAACTGTTTTTT
NA	TRBV2	TRBJ1-2	13	NA	CASSLDTGYGYTF	TGTGCCAGCAGTCTGGACACTGGCTATGGCTACACCTTC
TRBD2	TRBV4-3	TRBJ2-1	16	NA	CASSQELAGGNNEQFF	TGCGCCAGCAGCCAGGAACTAGCGGGGGGTAACAATGAGCAGTTCTTC
TRBD1	TRBV7-9	TRBJ1-2	15	NA	CASSSPRGHDYGYTF	TGTGCCAGCAGCTCGCCTAGGGGGCACGACTATGGCTACACCTTC
NA	TRBV5-1	TRBJ1-4	14	NA	CASSLDRANEKLFF	TGCGCCAGCAGCTTGGACAGGGCTAATGAAAAACTGTTTTTT
NA	TRBV5-4	TRBJ2-1	14	NA	CASSLVRSYNEQFF	TGTGCCAGCAGCTTGGTGCGAAGTTACAATGAGCAGTTCTTC
TRBD2	TRBV30	TRBJ2-1	13	NA	CAKRSGSYNEQFF	TGTGCCAAGAGAAGCGGGAGCTACAATGAGCAGTTCTTC
NA	TRBV18	TRBJ1-1	14	NA	CASSPLRENTEAFF	TGTGCCAGCTCACCTTTACGGGAGAACACTGAAGCTTTCTTT
TRBD2	TRBV9	TRBJ2-2	15	few	CASSGRGDWTGELFF	TGTGCCAGCAGCGGCCGGGGGGATTGGACCGGGGAGCTGTTTTTT